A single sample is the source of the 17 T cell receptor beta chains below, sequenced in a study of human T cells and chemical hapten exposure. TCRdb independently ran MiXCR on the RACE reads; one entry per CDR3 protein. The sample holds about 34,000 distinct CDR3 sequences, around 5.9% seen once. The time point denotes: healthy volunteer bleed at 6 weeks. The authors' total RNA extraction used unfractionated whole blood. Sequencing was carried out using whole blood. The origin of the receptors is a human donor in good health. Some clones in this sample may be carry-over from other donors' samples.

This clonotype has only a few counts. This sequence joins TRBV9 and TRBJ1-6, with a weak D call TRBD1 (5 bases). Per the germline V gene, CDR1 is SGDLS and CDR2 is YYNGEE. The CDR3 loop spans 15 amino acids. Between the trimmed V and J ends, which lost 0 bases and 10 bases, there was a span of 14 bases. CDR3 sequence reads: CASSVEGRGSSPLHF. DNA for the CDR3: TGTGCCAGCAGCGTAGAGGGCCGGGGCAGCTCACCCCTCCACTTT.

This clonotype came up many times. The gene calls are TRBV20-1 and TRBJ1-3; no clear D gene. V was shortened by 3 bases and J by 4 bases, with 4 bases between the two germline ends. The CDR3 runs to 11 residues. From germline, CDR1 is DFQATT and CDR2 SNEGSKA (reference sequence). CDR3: CSASPGNTIYF. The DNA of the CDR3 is TGCAGTGCTAGCCCGGGAAACACCATATATTTT.

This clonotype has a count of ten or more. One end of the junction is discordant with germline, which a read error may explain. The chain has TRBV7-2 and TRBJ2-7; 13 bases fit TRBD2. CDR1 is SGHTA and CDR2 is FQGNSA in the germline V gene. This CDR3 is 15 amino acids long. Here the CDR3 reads CASSLVGTSGNQGDF. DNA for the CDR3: TGTGCCAGCAGCTTAGTTGGGACTAGCGGGAATCAGGGGGACTTC.

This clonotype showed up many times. The CDR3 protein is CSATLGTGERTEAFF. Written as DNA, the CDR3 is TGCAGTGCTACCCTAGGGACAGGGGAGAGAACTGAAGCTTTCTTT. The J gene is TRBJ1-1, the V gene TRBV20-1, with TRBD1 matching 10 bases. V lost 4 bases and J lost 5; bases outside the gene matches: 10. Germline V gene data show CDR1 as DFQATT and CDR2 as SNEGSKA (reference sequence). CDR3 length equals 15 residues.

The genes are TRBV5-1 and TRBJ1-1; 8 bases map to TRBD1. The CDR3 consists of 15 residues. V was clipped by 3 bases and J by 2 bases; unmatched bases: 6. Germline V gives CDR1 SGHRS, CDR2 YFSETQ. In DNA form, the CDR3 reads TGCGCCAGCAGCTACGATGGACAGGGCAACACTGAAGCTTTCTTT. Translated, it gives CASSYDGQGNTEAFF.

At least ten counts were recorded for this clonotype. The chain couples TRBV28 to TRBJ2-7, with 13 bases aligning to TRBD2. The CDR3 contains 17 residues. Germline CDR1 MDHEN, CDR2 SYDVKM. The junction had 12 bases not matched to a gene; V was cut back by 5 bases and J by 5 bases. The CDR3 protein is CASSISRTSGREDEQYF. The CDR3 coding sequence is TGTGCCAGCAGTATCTCCCGGACTAGCGGGAGAGAAGACGAGCAGTACTTC.

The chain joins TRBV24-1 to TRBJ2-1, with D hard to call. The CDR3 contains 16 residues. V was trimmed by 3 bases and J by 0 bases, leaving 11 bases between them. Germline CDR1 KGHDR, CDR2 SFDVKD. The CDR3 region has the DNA TGTGCCACCAGTGATACGATACCAAGCTCCTACAATGAGCAGTTCTTC. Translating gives CATSDTIPSSYNEQFF.

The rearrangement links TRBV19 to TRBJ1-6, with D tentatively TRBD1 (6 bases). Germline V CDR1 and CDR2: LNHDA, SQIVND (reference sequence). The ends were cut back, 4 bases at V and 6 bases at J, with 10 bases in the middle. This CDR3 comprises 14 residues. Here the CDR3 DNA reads TGTGCCAGTAGTAGACGGACAGCTAATTCACCCCTCCACTTT. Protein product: CASSRRTANSPLHF. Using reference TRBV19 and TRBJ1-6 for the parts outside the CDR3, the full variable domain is DGGITQSPKYLFRKEGQNVTLSCEQNLNHDAMYWYRQDPGQGLRLIYYSQIVNDFQKGDIAEGYSVSREKKESFPLTVTSAQKNPTAFYLCASSRRTANSPLHFGNGTRLTVT.

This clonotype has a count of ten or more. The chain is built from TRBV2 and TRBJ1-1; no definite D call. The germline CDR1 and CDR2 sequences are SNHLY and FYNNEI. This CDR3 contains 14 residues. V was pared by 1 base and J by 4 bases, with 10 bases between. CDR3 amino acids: CASSEEGGFTEAFF. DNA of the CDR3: TGTGCCAGCAGTGAAGAGGGCGGCTTCACTGAAGCTTTCTTT.

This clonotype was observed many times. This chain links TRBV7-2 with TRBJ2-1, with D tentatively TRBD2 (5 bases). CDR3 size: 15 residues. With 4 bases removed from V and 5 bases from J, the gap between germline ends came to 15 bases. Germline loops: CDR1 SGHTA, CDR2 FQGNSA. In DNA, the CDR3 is TGTGCCAGCAGCTATAGTGTCGGGGAACACAATGAGCAGTTCTTC. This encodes CASSYSVGEHNEQFF.

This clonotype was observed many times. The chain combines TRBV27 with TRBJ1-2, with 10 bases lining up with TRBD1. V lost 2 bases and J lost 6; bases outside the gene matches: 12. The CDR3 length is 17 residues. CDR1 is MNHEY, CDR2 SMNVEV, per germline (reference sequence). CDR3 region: CASSLGGPDRGANGYTF. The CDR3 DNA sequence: TGTGCCAGCAGTTTAGGGGGACCGGACAGGGGGGCTAATGGCTACACCTTC.

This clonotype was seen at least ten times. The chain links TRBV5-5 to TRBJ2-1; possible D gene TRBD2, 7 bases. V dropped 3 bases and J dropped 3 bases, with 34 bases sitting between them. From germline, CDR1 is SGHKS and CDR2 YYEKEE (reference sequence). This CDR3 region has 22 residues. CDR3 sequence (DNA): TGTGCCAGCAGCTCAGTACTCCCGATCACAAGGGGGGGTCTAGCGGACTACAATGAGCAGTTCTTC. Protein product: CASSSVLPITRGGLADYNEQFF.

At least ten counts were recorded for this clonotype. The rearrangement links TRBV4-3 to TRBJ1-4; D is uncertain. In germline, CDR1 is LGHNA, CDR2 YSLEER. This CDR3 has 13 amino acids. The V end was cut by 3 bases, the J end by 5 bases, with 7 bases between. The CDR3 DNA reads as TGCGCCAGCAGCCAGTTCCAGAATGAAAAACTGTTTTTT. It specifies CASSQFQNEKLFF.

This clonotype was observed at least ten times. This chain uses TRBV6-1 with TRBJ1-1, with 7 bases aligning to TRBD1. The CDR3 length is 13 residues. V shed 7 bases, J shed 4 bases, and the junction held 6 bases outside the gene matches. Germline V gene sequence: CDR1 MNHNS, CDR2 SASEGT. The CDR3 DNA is TGTGCCAGCAAACAAGACAGGGCCACTGAAGCTTTCTTT. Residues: CASKQDRATEAFF.

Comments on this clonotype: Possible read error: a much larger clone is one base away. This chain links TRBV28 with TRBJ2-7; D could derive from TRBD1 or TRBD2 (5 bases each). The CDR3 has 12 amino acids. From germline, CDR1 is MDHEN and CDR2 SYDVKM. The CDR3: CASSRRGYKQYF. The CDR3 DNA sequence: TGTGCCAGCAGCCGACGGGGCTACAAGCAGTACTTC.

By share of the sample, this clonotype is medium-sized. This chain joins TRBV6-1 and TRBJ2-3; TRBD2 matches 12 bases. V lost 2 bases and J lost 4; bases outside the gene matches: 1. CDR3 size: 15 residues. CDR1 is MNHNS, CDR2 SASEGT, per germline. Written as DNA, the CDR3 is TGTGCCAGCAGTGAACTAGCGGGAGGGCCAGATACGCAGTATTTT. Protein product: CASSELAGGPDTQYF.

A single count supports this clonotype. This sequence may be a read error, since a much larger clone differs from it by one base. CDR3 nucleotide sequence: TGTGCCAGCAGCGGACGGAGCGATCAGCCCCAGCATTTT. This sequence encodes CASSGRSDQPQHF. The rearrangement joins TRBV9 to TRBJ1-5; D not resolved. The CDR3 length is 13 residues. Between the trimmed V and J ends, which lost 3 bases and 5 bases, there was a span of 9 bases. Per the germline V gene, CDR1 is SGDLS and CDR2 is YYNGEE.